This T cell receptor (beta chain) was sequenced in a study of shared clonotypes between healthy human individuals. This CDR3 spans 14 amino acids. With 0 bases removed from V and 2 bases from J, the gap between germline ends came to 8 bases. The germline V gene has CDR1 SGDLS and CDR2 YYNGEE. This clone has a single count. Clones were sequenced by immunoSEQ multiplex PCR, and TCRdb holds only the in-frame ones, with some missing. The sample holds over a million clones, 98% seen once. The sequenced sample consisted of naive CD4+ T cells sorted from blood. Subset here: CD45RA+ positively selected. The genes are TRBV9 and TRBJ1-2; D is unresolved. The receptor was derived from a man aged 25 to 40 in good health. The CDR3 nucleotides are TGTGCCAGCAGCGTAGTATCGCAGAACTATGGCTACACCTTC. Its protein is CASSVVSQNYGYTF.